Following are 10 T cell receptor beta chains from one sample sequenced in a study of human T cells and chemical hapten exposure. The sample's time point: patch test 2, 6 weeks after DPC sensitization. The treatment: therapeutic diphenylcyclopropenone sensitization with weekly scalp DPC. Using its own MiXCR run on the RACE reads, TCRdb lists one record per CDR3 protein. The sample holds about 350,000 distinct CDR3 sequences, roughly 6.3% seen once. The sequenced sample was whole blood, obtained in connection with sensitization to the hapten diphenylcyclopropenone (DPC). The receptors originated from a woman younger than 35 with alopecia areata. Some clones in this sample may be carry-over from other donors' samples.

This clonotype was found many times. V gene TRBV12-3 or TRBV12-4 combines with J gene TRBJ2-5; D is perhaps TRBD2 (5 bases). Between the trimmed V and J ends, which lost 2 bases and 5 bases, there was a span of 12 bases. The CDR3 totals 14 residues. The CDR3 loop is CASSLRRGIETQYF. Here the CDR3 DNA reads TGTGCCAGCAGTTTACGTAGAGGGATCGAGACCCAGTACTTC.

This chain joins TRBV6-5 and TRBJ2-3; D unresolved. Germline V CDR1 and CDR2: MNHEY, SVGAGI. The CDR3 contains 15 residues. The V end was cut by 5 bases, the J end by 5 bases, with 17 bases between. CDR3: CASSPIRREVDTQYF. As DNA, the CDR3 is TGTGCCAGCAGTCCCATCAGGCGCGAGGTAGATACGCAGTATTTT.

This clonotype was observed at least ten times. The chain recombines TRBV12-3 or TRBV12-4 with TRBJ2-7, with a weak D call TRBD1 (6 bases). CDR3 length: 14 residues. Trimming stripped 6 bases from V and 0 bases from J, with 12 bases between. The CDR3 protein is CASRDSLSSYEQYF. CDR3 DNA sequence: TGTGCCAGCAGGGACAGTTTAAGCTCCTACGAGCAGTACTTC.

This clonotype showed up many times. The CDR3 nucleotides are TGTGCCAGCAGCTTCCCGGACACTGAAGCTTTCTTT. Translation: CASSFPDTEAFF. This sequence joins TRBV5-6 and TRBJ1-1; D call uncertain. The germline V and J ends were trimmed by 2 bases and 3 bases, with 5 bases remaining between them. CDR1 is SGHDT, CDR2 YYEEEE, per germline. The CDR3 length is 12 residues. Full variable domain (remainder filled in from reference TRBV5-6 and TRBJ1-1): DAGVTQSPTHLIKTRGQQVTLRCSPKSGHDTVSWYQQALGQGPQFIFQYYEEEERQRGNFPDRFSGHQFPNYSSELNVNALLLGDSALYLCASSFPDTEAFFGQGTRLTVV.

This clonotype was counted a few times. The chain carries TRBV6-5 and TRBJ1-1; 8 positions match TRBD1. Germline V CDR1 and CDR2: MNHEY, SVGAGI. This CDR3 spans 15 amino acids. J lost 3 bases, V lost 2 bases, and 5 bases had no gene match. The CDR3 spells CASSYPGQGHTEAFF. CDR3 DNA sequence: TGTGCCAGCAGTTACCCCGGACAGGGCCACACTGAAGCTTTCTTT.

The chain uses TRBV12-3 or TRBV12-4 and TRBJ1-1; TRBD1 matches 8 bases. This CDR3 has 15 amino acids. Unmatched junction bases numbered 7, after V lost 6 bases and J lost 1 base. The chain's CDR3 is CASSLSGGRNTEAFF. The CDR3 nucleotides are TGTGCCAGCAGCCTGTCAGGGGGCAGGAACACTGAAGCTTTCTTT.

This clonotype was seen repeatedly, ten times or more. This chain links TRBV3-1 with TRBJ2-1, with 10 bases aligning to TRBD2. The V and J ends lost 4 bases and 4 bases, in that order; junction bases with no gene match: 13. This CDR3 spans 18 amino acids. Germline CDR1 reads LGHDT; CDR2 reads YNNKEL (reference sequence). The CDR3 protein is CASSLVAGGLSNYNEQFF. CDR3 DNA: TGTGCCAGCAGCCTCGTAGCGGGGGGACTATCGAATTACAATGAGCAGTTCTTC.

The chain couples TRBV29-1 to TRBJ2-5; 10 nucleotides line up with TRBD2. V lost 6 bases, J lost 4 bases, and 2 bases stayed unmatched. From germline, CDR1 is SQVTM and CDR2 ANQGSEA. This CDR3 contains 12 residues. The DNA of the CDR3 is TGCAGCGTAGCGGGGGGGCGAGAGACCCAGTACTTC. Translating gives CSVAGGRETQYF.

The chain employs TRBV6-6 and TRBJ1-2; 7 bases are a match to TRBD1. In germline, CDR1 is MNHNY, CDR2 SVGAGI (reference sequence). The CDR3 has 13 amino acids. With 8 bases clipped from V and 4 bases from J, the junction kept 7 bases outside the gene matches. This CDR3 reads CASWGQNFYGYTF. CDR3 bases: TGTGCCAGCTGGGGACAGAACTTCTATGGCTACACCTTC.

This clonotype was detected many times. The CDR3, as DNA: TGTGCCAGCAGCGAGTCTGCCCGGACGTATAATTCACCCCTCCACTTT. This translates into CASSESARTYNSPLHF. The V call is TRBV7-9, the J call TRBJ1-6; D remains ambiguous. V shed 5 bases and J shed 4 bases, with 15 bases lying between them. Germline lookup yields CDR1 SEHNR and CDR2 FQNEAQ (reference sequence). This CDR3 spans 16 amino acids.